Each of the 30 T cell receptor beta chains below was sequenced from the same sample in a study of cytomegalovirus exposure and HLA in healthy donors. Primers for the PCR totalled 60 Vbeta and 13 Jbeta. Assay: immunoSEQ multiplex PCR; the TCRdb copy retains only in-frame clones and omits some. The table has roughly 200,000 clones, roughly 90% seen once; the top ten hold roughly 0.34%. The sample comprised PBMCs. These receptors were collected from a woman in her thirties in good health and CMV-seronegative.

The genes are TRBV2 and TRBJ2-2; no clear D gene. V was pared by 6 bases and J by 4 bases, with 9 bases between. Per germline, CDR1 SNHLY and CDR2 FYNNEI. CDR3 length equals 13 residues. CDR3 in DNA: TGTGCCAGCAGGGAGCGCGGCACCGGGGAGCTGTTTTTT. Amino acids: CASRERGTGELFF.

Only a few counts were recorded for this clone. DNA for the CDR3: TGTGCCAGCTCACTACTCTCGACCGTGAGCGGCGGGAACTCCTACAATGAGCAGTTCTTC. It codes for CASSLLSTVSGGNSYNEQFF. The chain couples TRBV18 to TRBJ2-1; tentative D call: TRBD2 (6 bases). Looked up from germline, CDR1 is KGHSH and CDR2 is LQKENI. CDR3 size: 20 residues. The V end lost 4 bases, the J end lost 0 bases, and 25 bases lay between the germline ends.

The chain joins TRBV7-2 to TRBJ2-5; D may be TRBD2 (6 bases). The V end lost 2 bases, the J end lost 4 bases, and 11 bases lay between the germline ends. This CDR3 comprises 14 residues. Germline lookup yields CDR1 SGHTA and CDR2 FQGNSA. The CDR3 region has the DNA TGTGCCAGCAGCTTACGGTTGGGGGGAGAGACCCAGTACTTC. Translated, it gives CASSLRLGGETQYF.

The V and J genes are TRBV7-8 and TRBJ2-6; no definite D call. The germline CDR1 and CDR2 sequences are SGHVS and FQNEAQ. Trimming stripped 5 bases from V and 4 bases from J, with 9 bases between. This CDR3 spans 14 amino acids. DNA for the CDR3: TGTGCCAGCAGCCGGTCTTTAGGGGCCAACGTCCTGACTTTC. Amino acid sequence: CASSRSLGANVLTF.

The table lists this clone with a count of one. This chain uses TRBV6-5 with TRBJ2-7; TRBD1 matches at 9 bases. CDR1 is MNHEY, CDR2 SVGAGI, per germline. V gave up 6 bases and J gave up 8 bases; unmatched junction bases: 8. The CDR3 runs 13 residues. As DNA, the CDR3 is TGTGCCAGCAGCCCAGACAGGGGGGAAAAGCAGTACTTC. As protein: CASSPDRGEKQYF.

Here the CDR3 reads CATSPKAGATYEQYF. CDR3 coding DNA: TGTGCCACCAGCCCAAAGGCAGGGGCGACCTACGAGCAGTACTTC. The chain recombines TRBV15 with TRBJ2-7; tentatively, D is TRBD1 (6 bases). Germline loops: CDR1 LNHNV, CDR2 YYDKDF (reference sequence). V was clipped by 5 bases and J by 2 bases, with 16 bases between them. CDR3 size: 15 residues.

In DNA form, the CDR3 reads TGTGCCAGCAGTCCCGACAGGGAGAGCAATCAGCCCCAGCATTTT. Its protein product is CASSPDRESNQPQHF. V and J are TRBV6-5 and TRBJ1-5; 7 nucleotides align to TRBD1. The V gene's germline CDR1 is MNHEY and CDR2 SVGAGI. The CDR3 runs to 15 residues. V lost 5 bases, J lost 1 base, and 5 bases stayed unmatched.

The chain links TRBV23-1 to TRBJ1-2; D is perhaps TRBD1 (6 bases). TRBV23-1 is placed among ORFs of uncertain function. The CDR3 has 13 amino acids. Trimming left V 7 bases short and J 4 bases short, with 13 bases between. CDR3 bases: TGCGCCAGCAAGGGGGGGGGCGGCTATGGCTACACCTTC. Its protein product is CASKGGGGYGYTF.

The rearrangement uses TRBV10-2 and TRBJ1-5; tentative D call: TRBD1 (5 bases). Germline values: CDR1 WSHSY, CDR2 SAAADI. With 7 bases removed from V and 4 bases from J, the gap between germline ends came to 11 bases. The CDR3 spans 13 residues. CDR3 in amino acids: CASTLGQNQPQHF. The DNA of the CDR3 is TGCGCCAGCACCCTGGGGCAGAATCAGCCCCAGCATTTT.

This sequence joins TRBV15 and TRBJ1-3; D perhaps matches TRBD1 (6 bases). V dropped 8 bases and J dropped 0 bases, with 8 bases sitting between them. This CDR3 comprises 13 residues. Germline V gene sequence: CDR1 LNHNV, CDR2 YYDKDF (reference sequence). CDR3 region: CATGQFSGNTIYF. In nucleotides, the CDR3 is TGTGCCACCGGACAGTTCTCTGGAAACACCATATATTTT.

The V call is TRBV19, the J call TRBJ1-1; D perhaps matches TRBD1 (5 bases). The CDR3 sequence is 13 residues long. Germline assignment: CDR1 LNHDA and CDR2 SQIVND (reference sequence). V shed 10 bases and J shed 7 bases, with 19 bases lying between them. The CDR3 coding sequence is TGTGCCATATCACCACAAAGACAGATTGAAGCTTTCTTT. Its protein is CAISPQRQIEAFF.

This clone was seen more than once but under ten times. V and J are TRBV28 and TRBJ2-5, with D possibly matching TRBD1 (6 bases). This CDR3 spans 15 amino acids. V dropped 7 bases and J dropped 5 bases, with 20 bases sitting between them. Germline V gene sequence: CDR1 MDHEN, CDR2 SYDVKM. The CDR3 sequence: CASTQHRAGRETQYF. The DNA for the CDR3 is TGTGCCAGCACCCAGCACAGGGCGGGTAGGGAGACCCAGTACTTC.

The V gene is TRBV5-4, the J gene TRBJ1-4; perhaps TRBD1 as D (6 bases). This CDR3 is built from 18 residues. Germline-derived CDR1 and CDR2 are SGHNT and YYREEE (reference sequence). V was shortened by 4 bases and J by 12 bases, with 31 bases between the two germline ends. The CDR3 sequence: CASSDRPGHQQAQGQLFF. In DNA form, the CDR3 reads TGTGCCAGCAGCGACCGACCGGGACACCAACAGGCCCAAGGACAACTGTTTTTT.

This clone was counted only a few times. The V gene is TRBV10-3, the J gene TRBJ2-7; 7 nucleotides agree with TRBD2. This CDR3 is 15 amino acids long. Germline loops: CDR1 ENHRY, CDR2 SYGVKD. The V and J ends lost 1 base and 5 bases, in that order; junction bases with no gene match: 8. In DNA form, the CDR3 reads TGTGCCATCAGTGAGTTCGGGGGAGGGACCAACGAGCAGTACTTC. It encodes CAISEFGGGTNEQYF.

This chain links TRBV28 with TRBJ1-5; no clear D gene. V gave up 2 bases and J gave up 5 bases, with 4 bases separating them. CDR1 and CDR2 from the germline V gene are MDHEN and SYDVKM. This CDR3 is 12 amino acids long. The CDR3 DNA sequence: TGTGCCAGCAGTTTACTCGATCAGCCCCAGCATTTT. Its translation: CASSLLDQPQHF.

This chain connects TRBV7-9 to TRBJ2-1; TRBD2 might be the D (5 bases). Trimming left V 5 bases short and J 10 bases short, with 15 bases between. The CDR3 runs 13 residues. Per the germline V gene, CDR1 is SEHNR and CDR2 is FQNEAQ (reference sequence). This chain's CDR3 is CASSPRPGGEQFF. The CDR3 nucleotides are TGTGCCAGCAGCCCCCGACCAGGCGGGGAGCAGTTCTTC.

This chain links TRBV21-1 with TRBJ2-4; TRBD1 reflects the table's D call only, with no check against the DNA. TRBV21-1 is labeled a pseudogene. There are 14 residues in the CDR3. The CDR3 spells CASKKDRAGNIQYF. The CDR3 DNA reads as TGTGCCAGCAAGAAGGACAGGGCGGGAAACATTCAGTACTTC.

This clone was recorded only once. The chain couples TRBV19 to TRBJ2-7; TRBD2 is a possible D gene (6 bases). V shed 3 bases and J shed 3 bases, with 9 bases lying between them. The CDR3 has 13 residues. The germline gives CDR1 LNHDA, CDR2 SQIVND (reference sequence). CDR3 loop: CASSIQTSYEQYF. DNA of the CDR3: TGTGCCAGTAGTATCCAGACTAGCTACGAGCAGTACTTC.

The J gene is TRBJ2-3, the V gene TRBV28, with a tentative D call TRBD2 (6 bases). The germline V gene encodes CDR1 MDHEN and CDR2 SYDVKM. Trimming cost V 8 bases and J 1 base, with 16 bases left between them. The CDR3 totals 15 residues. The CDR3 region is CASLALATGTDTQYF. CDR3 bases: TGTGCCAGCCTAGCTCTAGCGACGGGCACAGATACGCAGTATTTT.

This clone was found once. This chain joins TRBV28 and TRBJ2-7; D unresolved. The CDR3 runs to 15 residues. CDR1 is MDHEN, CDR2 SYDVKM, per germline. Trimming cost V 3 bases and J 4 bases, with 16 bases left between them. The DNA of the CDR3 is TGTGCCAGCAGTTTGTCCCCCCTACTGTGGTACGAGCAGTACTTC. Protein product: CASSLSPLLWYEQYF.

This chain connects TRBV5-1 to TRBJ2-7; possibly TRBD2 for D (6 bases). CDR1 is SGHRS, CDR2 YFSETQ, per germline. V was clipped by 4 bases and J by 2 bases, with 13 bases between them. This CDR3 region has 14 residues. The CDR3 nucleotides are TGCGCCAGCAGCACCGCCGGGAGAACCTACGAGCAGTACTTC. This codes for CASSTAGRTYEQYF.

The V call is TRBV7-9, the J call TRBJ2-3; 13 nucleotides align to TRBD2. J gave up 7 bases and V 5 bases, and 6 bases lay outside the gene matches. Germline loops: CDR1 SEHNR, CDR2 FQNEAQ (reference sequence). The CDR3 length is 15 residues. CDR3 coding DNA: TGTGCCAGCAGCGAACTAGCGGGGGGGTGGAATACGCAGTATTTT. The encoded protein is CASSELAGGWNTQYF.

This chain connects TRBV28 to TRBJ1-2; perhaps TRBD1 as D (5 bases). The CDR3 contains 14 residues. Trimming removed 6 bases at V and 7 bases at J, with 18 bases between. From germline, CDR1 is MDHEN and CDR2 SYDVKM. CDR3 nucleotides: TGTGCCAGCAGCCGCCCGGGAGGGGCCGGTGGCTACACCTTC. It is translated as CASSRPGGAGGYTF.

The rearrangement joins TRBV9 to TRBJ2-3; TRBD1 matches 7 bases. Germline loops: CDR1 SGDLS, CDR2 YYNGEE. The CDR3 spans 13 residues. The V segment lost 3 bases and the J segment 8 bases; nucleotides outside the gene matches: 6. DNA of the CDR3: TGTGCCAGCAGCGGTCTCCCAGGGGGTACGCAGTATTTT. It yields the protein CASSGLPGGTQYF.

V and J are TRBV19 and TRBJ2-7; the match to TRBD1 covers 9 bases. Trimming cost V 9 bases and J 1 base; bases outside gene matches: 4. The V gene's germline CDR1 is LNHDA and CDR2 SQIVND (reference sequence). There are 13 residues in the CDR3. In DNA form, the CDR3 reads TGTGCCAGCGGGACAGGGAGATCCTACGAGCAGTACTTC. Amino acid sequence: CASGTGRSYEQYF.

This chain joins TRBV2 and TRBJ2-2, with 9 bases lining up with TRBD2. CDR1 and CDR2 (germline): SNHLY, FYNNEI. CDR3 length: 15 residues. Trimming removed 11 bases from V and 3 bases from J; junction bases left unmatched: 10. DNA for the CDR3: TGTGCCGCCTCCAAAGGACTAGCGTACACCGGGGAGCTGTTTTTT. Protein sequence: CAASKGLAYTGELFF.

The V call is TRBV11-1, the J call TRBJ2-5; tentatively, D is TRBD1 (5 bases). Trimming removed 6 bases from V and 2 bases from J, with 10 bases in between. CDR1 SGHAT and CDR2 FQDESV come from the germline V gene (reference sequence). The CDR3 has 13 residues. CDR3 nucleotides: TGTGCCAGCAGTCGTGACAGACAAGAGACCCAGTACTTC. Its translation is CASSRDRQETQYF.

The rearrangement joins TRBV29-1 to TRBJ1-1, with D possibly being TRBD1 (6 bases). V shed 4 bases and J shed 4 bases, with 19 bases lying between them. The germline V gene has CDR1 SQVTM and CDR2 ANQGSEA. The CDR3 extends over 15 amino acids. DNA of the CDR3: TGCAGCGTTGCACTTTTTGGGGGGGCGGGCACTGAAGCTTTCTTT. It codes for CSVALFGGAGTEAFF.

As concerns this clone: The junction departs from germline at one end; a sequencing error may be responsible. V usage is TRBV7-7 and J usage is TRBJ2-7; 10 nucleotides match TRBD1. The CDR3 sequence is 15 residues long. CDR1 SSHAT and CDR2 FNYEAQ come from the germline V gene (reference sequence). The CDR3 DNA follows: TGTGCTAGCAGCCAGGGACAGGGGAGCTCCTACGAGCAGTACTTC. The encoded protein is CASSQGQGSSYEQYF.

The chain combines TRBV6-1 with TRBJ1-1; TRBD1 matches 7 bases. This CDR3 has 13 residues. Germline V gene data show CDR1 as MNHNS and CDR2 as SASEGT. V lost 6 bases and J lost 4; bases outside the gene matches: 5. The CDR3 region has the DNA TGTGCCAGCAGAAAACAGGGGTCCACTGAAGCTTTCTTT. This encodes CASRKQGSTEAFF.